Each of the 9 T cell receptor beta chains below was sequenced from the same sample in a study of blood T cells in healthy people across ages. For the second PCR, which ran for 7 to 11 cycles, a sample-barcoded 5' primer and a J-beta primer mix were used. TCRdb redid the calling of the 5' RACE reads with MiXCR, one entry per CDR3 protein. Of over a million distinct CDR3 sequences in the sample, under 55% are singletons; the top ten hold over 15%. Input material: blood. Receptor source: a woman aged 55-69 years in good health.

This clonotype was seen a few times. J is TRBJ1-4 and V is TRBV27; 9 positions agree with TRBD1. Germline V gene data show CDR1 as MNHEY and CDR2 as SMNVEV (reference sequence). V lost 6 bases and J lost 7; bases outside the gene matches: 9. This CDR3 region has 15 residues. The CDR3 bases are TGTGCCAGCAGGCCCACAGGGGGCCGGGGTGAAAAACTGTTTTTT. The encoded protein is CASRPTGGRGEKLFF.

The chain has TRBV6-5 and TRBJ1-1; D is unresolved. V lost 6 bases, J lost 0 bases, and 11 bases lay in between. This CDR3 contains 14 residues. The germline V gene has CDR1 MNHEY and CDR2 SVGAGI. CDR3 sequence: CASRLTDLNTEAFF. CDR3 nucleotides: TGTGCCAGCAGGCTAACAGATCTGAACACTGAAGCTTTCTTT.

The CDR3 DNA reads as TGTGCCACCAGCAGTAGGGACAGGGCCCCGAATCAGCCCCAGCATTTT. It codes for CATSSRDRAPNQPQHF. The chain employs TRBV15 and TRBJ1-5; 9 bases line up with TRBD1. Germline CDR1 is LNHNV and CDR2 is YYDKDF (reference sequence). V trimming: 3 bases; J trimming: 4 bases; junction bases outside the gene matches: 7. The CDR3 has 16 amino acids.

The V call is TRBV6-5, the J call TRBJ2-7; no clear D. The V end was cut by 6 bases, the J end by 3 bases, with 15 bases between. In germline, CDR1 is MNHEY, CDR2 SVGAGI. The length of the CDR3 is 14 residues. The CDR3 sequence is CASRPAAQIYEQYF. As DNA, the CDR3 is TGTGCCAGCAGGCCCGCAGCGCAAATCTACGAGCAGTACTTC.

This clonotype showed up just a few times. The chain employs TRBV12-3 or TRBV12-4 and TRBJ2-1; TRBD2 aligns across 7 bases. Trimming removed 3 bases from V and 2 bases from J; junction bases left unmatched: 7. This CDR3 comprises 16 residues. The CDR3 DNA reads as TGTGCCAGCAGTTTTGGGCGGGAGAAAACCTACAATGAGCAGTTCTTC. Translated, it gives CASSFGREKTYNEQFF.

The CDR3: CSADIRAKTGRLNEQYF. The CDR3 DNA reads TGCAGTGCCGATATACGGGCCAAGACAGGGAGATTGAACGAGCAGTACTTC. The chain is built from TRBV20-1 and TRBJ2-7, with 7 bases matching TRBD1. CDR3 length equals 17 residues. With 6 bases clipped from V and 5 bases from J, the junction kept 22 bases outside the gene matches. Germline V gene sequence: CDR1 DFQATT, CDR2 SNEGSKA (reference sequence).

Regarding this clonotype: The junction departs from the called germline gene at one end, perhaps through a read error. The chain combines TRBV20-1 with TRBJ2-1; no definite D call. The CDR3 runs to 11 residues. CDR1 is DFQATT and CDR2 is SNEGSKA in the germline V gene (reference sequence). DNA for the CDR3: TGCGGTGCTAGAGATGGAACAGTTAGGTTCTTC. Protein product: CGARDGTVRFF.

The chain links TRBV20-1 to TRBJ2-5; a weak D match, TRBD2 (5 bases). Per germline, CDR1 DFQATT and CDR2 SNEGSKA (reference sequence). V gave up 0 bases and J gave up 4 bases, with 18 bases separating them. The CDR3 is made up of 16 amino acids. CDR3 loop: CSARDIRPRAGETQYF. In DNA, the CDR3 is TGCAGTGCTAGAGATATCCGACCGAGGGCGGGAGAGACCCAGTACTTC.

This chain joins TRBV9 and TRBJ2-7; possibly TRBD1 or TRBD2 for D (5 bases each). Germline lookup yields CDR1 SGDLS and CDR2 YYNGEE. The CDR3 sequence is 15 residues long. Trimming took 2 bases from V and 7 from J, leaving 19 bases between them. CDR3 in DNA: TGTGCCAGCAGCGTCTCCGGGACGGCTTACAATGAGCAGTACTTC. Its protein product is CASSVSGTAYNEQYF. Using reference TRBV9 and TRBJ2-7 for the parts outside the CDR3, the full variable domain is DSGVTQTPKHLITATGQRVTLRCSPRSGDLSVYWYQQSLDQGLQFLIQYYNGEERAKGNILERFSAQQFPDLHSELNLSSLELGDSALYFCASSVSGTAYNEQYFGPGTRLTVT.